This T cell receptor (beta chain) was sequenced during a study of control samples from healthy donors and cancer patients. Germline V CDR1 and CDR2: SGHVS, FQNEAQ. V was shortened by 5 bases and J by 8 bases, with 12 bases between the two germline ends. The CDR3 extends over 13 amino acids. Using immunoSEQ multiplex PCR, the repertoire was profiled, and TCRdb retains in-frame clones only, with some absent. The table records around 80,000 clones, about 88% of them present only once. The chain employs TRBV7-8 and TRBJ1-4; D gene ambiguous. This TCR derives from a woman between 45 and 65 years old in good health. The sample was blood. The CDR3 DNA sequence: TGTGCCAGCAGCGGAGACGCGGGCGAAAAACTGTTTTTT. Its translation: CASSGDAGEKLFF.